The source of this T cell receptor (beta chain) is a study of blood T cell repertoires in COVID-19. Study-wide background: Whether acute or convalescent, the COVID-19 samples came from the United States, Italy and Spain. PBMCs, B-cell-depleted T cells, or T cells provided the cDNA or gDNA that made up the material.

There are 13 residues in the CDR3. The trim removed 8 bases at V and 3 bases at J, leaving 3 bases unmatched. The V gene's germline CDR1 is SGHAT and CDR2 FQNNGV. Per the study methods: Scientists estimated how many nucleated cells there were by amplifying reference gene primers. Produced via immunoSEQ multiplex PCR; TCRdb's table is partial and in-frame only. The V and J calls and clone size are taken from that table; D and trimming were inferred from the DNA. The data hold about 89,000 clones, with approximately 80% observed a single time. Sequenced input: peripheral blood. The V and J genes are TRBV11-2 and TRBJ2-3; 9 positions match TRBD1. The origin of this receptor is a woman at least 80 years old with acute or convalescent COVID-19. CDR3 in DNA: TGTGCCAGCCGGGACAGGGATACAGATACGCAGTATTTT. This sequence encodes CASRDRDTDTQYF.